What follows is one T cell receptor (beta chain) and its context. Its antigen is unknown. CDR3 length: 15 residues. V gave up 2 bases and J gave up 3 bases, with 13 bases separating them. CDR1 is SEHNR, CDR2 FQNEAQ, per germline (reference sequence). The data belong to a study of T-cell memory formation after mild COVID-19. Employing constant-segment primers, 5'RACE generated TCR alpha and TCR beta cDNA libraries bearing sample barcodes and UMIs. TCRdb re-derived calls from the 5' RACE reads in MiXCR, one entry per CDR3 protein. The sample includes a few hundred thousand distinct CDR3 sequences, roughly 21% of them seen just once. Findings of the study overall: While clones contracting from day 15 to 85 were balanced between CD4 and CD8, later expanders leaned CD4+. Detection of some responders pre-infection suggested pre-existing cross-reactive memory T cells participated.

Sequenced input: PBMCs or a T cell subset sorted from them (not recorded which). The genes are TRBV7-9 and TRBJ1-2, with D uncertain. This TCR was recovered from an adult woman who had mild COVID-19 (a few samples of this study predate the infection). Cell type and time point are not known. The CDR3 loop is CASSLSSPEDYGYTF. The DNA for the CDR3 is TGTGCCAGCAGCTTATCATCACCGGAGGACTATGGCTACACCTTC. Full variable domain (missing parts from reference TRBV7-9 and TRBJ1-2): DTGVSQNPRHKITKRGQNVTFRCDPISEHNRLYWYRQTLGQGPEFLTYFQNEAQLEKSRLLSDRFSAERPKGSFSTLEIQRTEQGDSAMYLCASSLSSPEDYGYTFGSGTRLTVV.